This TCR beta chain was obtained from a study of beta chain features in type 1 diabetes. The overall study: No age, gender or cell yield differences were seen between patients and healthy donors.

Study results and caveats: Moderate yet significant TCRB CDR3 shortening was seen in Type 1 diabetes patients in all four CD4+ subsets. A potential PCR bias toward shorter templates would be equal in patient and control samples.

V lost 8 bases, J lost 2 bases, and 11 bases stayed unmatched. The CDR3 contains 16 residues. Germline V gives CDR1 SEHNR, CDR2 FQNEAQ (reference sequence). This clone was seen a single time. Its specificity is unknown. Since all of the isolated RNA was reverse transcribed, expressed TCRB transcripts were what got sequenced. The data were produced by immunoSEQ multiplex PCR, yet TCRdb's version contains in-frame clones alone and is incomplete. This table has around 50,000 clones, around 40% appearing once. The clonotype was recovered from a man aged 25 to 40 with type 1 diabetes. This sequence joins TRBV7-9 and TRBJ2-4; 8 nucleotides align to TRBD2. The specimen was stem cell memory CD4+ T cells from blood. The CDR3 region has the DNA TGTGCCAGCTCCGGGGGGGACAAGTTATCCAAAAACATTCAGTACTTC. Translated: CASSGGDKLSKNIQYF. The whole variable domain, filled in from reference TRBV7-9 and TRBJ2-4, reads DTGVSQNPRHKITKRGQNVTFRCDPISEHNRLYWYRQTLGQGPEFLTYFQNEAQLEKSRLLSDRFSAERPKGSFSTLEIQRTEQGDSAMYLCASSGGDKLSKNIQYFGAGTRLSVL.